The 18 T cell receptor beta chains below come from one sample, sequenced in a study of shared clonotypes between healthy human individuals. Data came from immunoSEQ multiplex PCR; TCRdb stores just in-frame clones and leaves some out. The top ten clones hold around 0.14% of a sample with millions of clones, about 92% of them seen once. The specimen sequenced was naive CD4+ T cells sorted from blood. Described subset: CD45RA+ positively selected. The origin of the receptors is a man aged 18 to 29 in good health.

The chain combines TRBV7-2 with TRBJ2-2, with D uncertain. CDR1 is SGHTA, CDR2 FQGNSA, per germline. The CDR3 is made up of 12 amino acids. V lost 4 bases to trimming and J lost 6 bases, with 6 bases between them. The CDR3 nucleotides are TGTGCCAGCAGCTCTCGCCCCGGGGAGCTGTTTTTT. Its protein product is CASSSRPGELFF. Combining the CDR3 with reference TRBV7-2 and TRBJ2-2 gives the whole variable domain GAGVSQSPSNKVTEKGKDVELRCDPISGHTALYWYRQSLGQGLEFLIYFQGNSAPDKSGLPSDRFSAERTGGSVSTLTIQRTQQEDSAVYLCASSSRPGELFFGEGSRLTVL.

This rearrangement joins TRBV7-2 to TRBJ2-5; TRBD1 aligns across 11 bases. CDR1 and CDR2 (germline): SGHTA, FQGNSA. With 10 bases clipped from V and 4 bases from J, the junction kept 5 bases outside the gene matches. The CDR3 is 13 residues long. The CDR3 nucleotides read TGTGCCACAAGGGGACAGGGGGGAGAGACCCAGTACTTC. It specifies CATRGQGGETQYF.

This chain links TRBV29-1 with TRBJ2-1; TRBD1 or TRBD2 may be the D gene (7 bases each). The V gene lost 5 bases and the J gene lost 7 bases, with 18 bases spanning the gap. The CDR3 is 14 amino acids. CDR1 is SQVTM, CDR2 ANQGSEA, per germline. CDR3 residues: CSVTRGGDLNEQFF. Written as DNA, the CDR3 is TGCAGCGTTACCAGGGGGGGAGACTTAAATGAGCAGTTCTTC.

The CDR3 DNA follows: TGCAGCGTTGAAGGAGGCGTTGGGGCCAACGTCCTGACTTTC. It yields the protein CSVEGGVGANVLTF. The chain carries TRBV29-1 and TRBJ2-6; the D is unclear. Trimming stripped 1 base from V and 3 bases from J, with 7 bases between. There are 14 residues in the CDR3. Germline V gene data show CDR1 as SQVTM and CDR2 as ANQGSEA. Full variable domain (outside the CDR3, taken from reference TRBV29-1 and TRBJ2-6): SAVISQKPSRDICQRGTSLTIQCQVDSQVTMMFWYRQQPGQSLTLIATANQGSEATYESGFVIDKFPISRPNLTFSTLTVSNMSPEDSSIYLCSVEGGVGANVLTFGAGSRLTVL.

As regards this clone: Other DNA sequences within the sample encode an identical CDR3. The chain recombines TRBV30 with TRBJ1-4; 8 bases fit TRBD1. Germline trimming cut 5 bases from V and 8 bases from J; bases unmatched to any gene: 4. CDR3 length: 12 residues. Per germline, CDR1 GTSNPN and CDR2 SVGIG (reference sequence). CDR3 region: CAWGQGDEKLFF. The CDR3 region has the DNA TGTGCCTGGGGACAGGGCGACGAAAAACTGTTTTTT.

The chain combines TRBV18 with TRBJ2-5; D unresolved. The germline V gene has CDR1 KGHSH and CDR2 LQKENI. The CDR3 has 15 residues. Trimming stripped 3 bases from V and 5 bases from J, with 16 bases between. The CDR3 spells CASSPPAEYLETQYF. The DNA of the CDR3 is TGTGCCAGCTCACCTCCGGCGGAGTATCTGGAGACCCAGTACTTC.

The CDR3 loop is CASSLQGTGNYGYTF. CDR3 DNA sequence: TGTGCCAGCAGTTTACAGGGGACAGGGAACTATGGCTACACCTTC. This chain links TRBV2 with TRBJ1-2; 9 bases agree with TRBD1. The germline V gene encodes CDR1 SNHLY and CDR2 FYNNEI. Trimming cost V 5 bases and J 2 bases; bases outside gene matches: 6. The CDR3 runs 15 residues.

DNA for the CDR3: TGTGCCAGCAGTTTCTATTCCGGACTACAAGAGACCCAGTACTTC. Translating it yields CASSFYSGLQETQYF. The chain couples TRBV27 to TRBJ2-5; TRBD2 is a possible D gene (6 bases). From germline, CDR1 is MNHEY and CDR2 SMNVEV (reference sequence). Trimming pared 3 bases from V and 2 bases from J, leaving 13 bases between. The CDR3 totals 15 residues.

This sequence joins TRBV10-1 and TRBJ2-2; 11 bases are a match to TRBD1. This CDR3 spans 17 amino acids. Looked up from germline, CDR1 is WNHNN and CDR2 is SYGVQD (reference sequence). The trim removed 0 bases at V and 1 base at J, leaving 1 base unmatched. The DNA of the CDR3 is TGCGCCAGCAGTGAGTCAGGGACAGGGGGGAACACCGGGGAGCTGTTTTTT. Its translation: CASSESGTGGNTGELFF.

J is TRBJ1-2 and V is TRBV6-5; 9 bases map to TRBD1. The V gene end was trimmed by 7 bases and the J gene end by 4 bases; junction bases not matched to a gene: 10. Germline V gene lookup returns CDR1 MNHEY and CDR2 SVGAGI. The CDR3 runs to 15 residues. The CDR3 loop reads CASNKDRGMPYGYTF. The CDR3 coding sequence is TGTGCCAGCAATAAAGACAGGGGGATGCCCTATGGCTACACCTTC.

This clone came up a few times. The J gene is TRBJ1-4, the V gene TRBV2, with D perhaps TRBD1 (5 bases). The CDR3 is made up of 14 amino acids. Germline assignment: CDR1 SNHLY and CDR2 FYNNEI. Trimming left V 7 bases short and J 6 bases short, with 15 bases between. The CDR3 bases are TGTGCCAGCAAGGCCCGGGGCAGTGATGAAAAACTGTTTTTT. Amino acids: CASKARGSDEKLFF.

J is TRBJ2-2 and V is TRBV30; TRBD2 aligns across 7 bases. Germline assignment: CDR1 GTSNPN and CDR2 SVGIG (reference sequence). The trim removed 1 base at V and 5 bases at J, leaving 1 base unmatched. The CDR3 has 13 residues. The CDR3 loop is CAWSARGTGELFF. CDR3 DNA sequence: TGTGCCTGGAGTGCGCGGGGGACCGGGGAGCTGTTTTTT.

The chain employs TRBV7-9 and TRBJ2-5, with D perhaps matching TRBD1 (6 bases). V gave up 2 bases and J gave up 2 bases, with 12 bases separating them. In germline, CDR1 is SEHNR, CDR2 FQNEAQ (reference sequence). The CDR3 totals 15 residues. CDR3 sequence reads: CASSLWRQEQETQYF. CDR3 nucleotides: TGTGCCAGCAGCTTATGGCGACAGGAGCAAGAGACCCAGTACTTC.

This clone occurred once. This chain connects TRBV7-9 to TRBJ2-7; TRBD2 might be the D (5 bases). V lost 5 bases and J 4 bases, leaving 15 bases between the germline ends. The germline CDR1 and CDR2 sequences are SEHNR and FQNEAQ (reference sequence). This CDR3 has 14 amino acids. The CDR3 coding sequence is TGTGCCAGCAGCCGGACTCCTAGCCTTTACGAGCAGTACTTC. Translating it yields CASSRTPSLYEQYF.

The rearrangement uses TRBV9 and TRBJ2-4; TRBD2 agrees at 8 bases. V shed 0 bases, J shed 6 bases, and the junction held 11 bases outside the gene matches. There are 17 residues in the CDR3. Germline V gene data show CDR1 as SGDLS and CDR2 as YYNGEE. CDR3 protein: CASSVGDSGRAGNIQYF. The CDR3 bases are TGTGCCAGCAGCGTAGGGGATTCCGGGAGGGCCGGAAACATTCAGTACTTC.

The V and J genes are TRBV5-1 and TRBJ2-3, with 7 bases aligning to TRBD2. Germline V gene lookup returns CDR1 SGHRS and CDR2 YFSETQ. This CDR3 region has 17 residues. With V trimmed by 0 bases and J by 2 bases, 9 bases remained unmatched. The CDR3 loop is CASSLAALAGNTDTQYF. The CDR3 region has the DNA TGCGCCAGCAGCTTGGCCGCTTTAGCGGGCAACACAGATACGCAGTATTTT.

The V and J genes are TRBV27 and TRBJ2-7, with D perhaps TRBD2 (6 bases). CDR3 length equals 13 residues. Germline V gene lookup returns CDR1 MNHEY and CDR2 SMNVEV (reference sequence). The V end lost 8 bases, the J end lost 6 bases, and 17 bases lay between the germline ends. The CDR3 coding sequence is TGTGCCAGCCAAATTAGCGGAATTGGCGAGCAGTACTTC. Its translation is CASQISGIGEQYF.

The chain carries TRBV5-1 and TRBJ1-6, with TRBD1 identical over 7 bases. This CDR3 is 15 amino acids long. V shed 7 bases, J shed 9 bases, and the junction held 13 bases outside the gene matches. Germline V CDR1 and CDR2: SGHRS, YFSETQ. The CDR3 nucleotides read TGCGCCAGCTCGACCCGCAGGGGGGGTAGTTCACCCCTCCACTTT. Protein sequence: CASSTRRGGSSPLHF.